Given below is one TCR beta chain in context. This sample is drawn from a study of T-cell memory formation after mild COVID-19. MiXCR was run by TCRdb on the 5' RACE reads, yielding one entry per CDR3 protein. The profile covers more than 120,000 distinct CDR3 sequences, with approximately 6% appearing a single time and under 2.5% taken by the ten largest. Germline V CDR1 and CDR2: SQVTM, ANQGSEA. The CDR3 covers 15 residues. V gave up 4 bases and J gave up 4 bases; unmatched junction bases: 10. The chain joins TRBV29-1 to TRBJ2-3; 8 nucleotides align to TRBD2. This receptor was identified in an adult woman who had mild COVID-19 (a few samples of this study predate the infection). Cell type and time point are not known. The sequenced sample was PBMCs or a T cell subset sorted from them (not recorded which). DNA of the CDR3: TGCAGCGTTGGGGGACTAGGCTCCGCGGCAGATACGCAGTATTTT. Encoded protein: CSVGGLGSAADTQYF.